The following is a TCR beta chain sequence with its context. This sample is drawn from a study of ipilimumab plus nivolumab after autologous stem cell transplantation. Study details: Myeloma patients were high-risk transplant-naive or relapsed within 3 years of first autologous transplant.

The method was immunoSEQ multiplex PCR; TCRdb's version includes in-frame clones alone and lacks a portion of them. The top ten clones hold approximately 1% of a sample with tens of thousands of clones, over 90% of them seen once. CDR1 is SNHLY, CDR2 FYNNEI, per germline. The CDR3 runs to 16 residues. The V segment lost 4 bases and the J segment 0 bases; nucleotides outside the gene matches: 4. The chain carries TRBV2 and TRBJ2-1, with TRBD2 matching over 9 bases. The TCR originated in a male donor with multiple myeloma. The sequencing here drew on PBMCs, taken in a trial of ipilimumab plus nivolumab as post-transplant consolidation. In DNA, the CDR3 is TGTGCCAGCAGTGGGCAGCGGGGGGTCTCCTACAATGAGCAGTTCTTC. This translates into CASSGQRGVSYNEQFF.